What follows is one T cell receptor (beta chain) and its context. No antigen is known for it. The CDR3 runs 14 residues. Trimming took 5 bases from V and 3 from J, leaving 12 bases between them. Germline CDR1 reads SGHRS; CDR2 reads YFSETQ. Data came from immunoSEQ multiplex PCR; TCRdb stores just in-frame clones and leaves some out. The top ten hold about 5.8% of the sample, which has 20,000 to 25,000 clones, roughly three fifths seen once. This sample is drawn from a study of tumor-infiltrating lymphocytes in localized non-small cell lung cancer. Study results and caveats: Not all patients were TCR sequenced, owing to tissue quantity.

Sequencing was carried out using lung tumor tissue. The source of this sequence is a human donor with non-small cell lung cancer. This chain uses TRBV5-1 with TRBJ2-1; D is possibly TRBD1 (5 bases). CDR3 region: CASSPEQGYNEQFF. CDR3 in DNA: TGCGCCAGCAGTCCCGAGCAGGGCTACAATGAGCAGTTCTTC.